Listed here is a single TCR beta chain. These data originate in a study of CD8+CD57+ T cells in acquired aplastic anemia. The patients chosen for sequencing had shown expansion of CD8+CD57+ cells (detected by flow cytometry). The V gene end was trimmed by 3 bases and the J gene end by 2 bases; junction bases not matched to a gene: 0. This CDR3 has 12 amino acids. The V gene's germline CDR1 is SQVTM and CDR2 ANQGSEA. Investigators profiled TCR beta VDJ and CDR3 from genomic DNA template. MiXCR was run by TCRdb on the reads, yielding one entry per CDR3 protein. The sample lists roughly 280,000 distinct CDR3 sequences, around three fifths occurring once.

Specimen: sorted CD4+, CD8+, or CD8+CD57+ T cells (not recorded which) from PBMCs. This receptor was identified in a human donor with aplastic anemia. V and J are TRBV29-1 and TRBJ2-7, with TRBD1 matching over 8 bases. CDR3 DNA sequence: TGCAGCGTTGACAGGGGGCCCTACGAGCAGTACTTC. This encodes CSVDRGPYEQYF.